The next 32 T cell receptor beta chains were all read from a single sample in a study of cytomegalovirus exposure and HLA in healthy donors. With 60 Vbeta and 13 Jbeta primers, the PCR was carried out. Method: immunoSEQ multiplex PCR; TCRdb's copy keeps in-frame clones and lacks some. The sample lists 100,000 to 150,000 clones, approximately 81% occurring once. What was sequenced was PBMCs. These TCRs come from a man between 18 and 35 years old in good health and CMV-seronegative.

The CDR3 spells CAWRESYGYTF. The CDR3 coding sequence is TGTGCCTGGAGGGAGAGCTATGGCTACACCTTC. The J gene is TRBJ1-2, the V gene TRBV30; no firm D call. V was clipped by 3 bases and J by 4 bases, with 6 bases between them. Germline V CDR1 and CDR2: GTSNPN, SVGIG (reference sequence). The CDR3 has 11 residues.

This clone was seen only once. The CDR3 nucleotides are TGTGCCAGCAGCCAGAAACTAGCGGGGAGCGAGACCCAGTACTTC. It specifies CASSQKLAGSETQYF. J is TRBJ2-5 and V is TRBV14; 10 bases agree with TRBD2. Germline lookup yields CDR1 SGHDN and CDR2 FVKESK. The CDR3 extends over 15 amino acids. Trimming removed 3 bases from V and 5 bases from J; junction bases left unmatched: 6.

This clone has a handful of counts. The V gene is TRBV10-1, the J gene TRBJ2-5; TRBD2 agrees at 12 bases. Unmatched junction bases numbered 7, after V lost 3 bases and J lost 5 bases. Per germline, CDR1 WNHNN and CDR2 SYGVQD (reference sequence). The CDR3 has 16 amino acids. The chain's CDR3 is CASSELAGGSRETQYF. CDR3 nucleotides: TGCGCCAGCAGTGAACTAGCGGGGGGCAGCCGGGAGACCCAGTACTTC.

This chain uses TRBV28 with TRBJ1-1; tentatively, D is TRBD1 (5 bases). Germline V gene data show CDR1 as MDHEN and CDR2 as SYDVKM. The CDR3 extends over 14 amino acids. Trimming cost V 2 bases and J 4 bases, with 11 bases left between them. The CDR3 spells CASSLRQHPTEAFF. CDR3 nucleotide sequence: TGTGCCAGCAGTTTACGACAGCACCCCACTGAAGCTTTCTTT.

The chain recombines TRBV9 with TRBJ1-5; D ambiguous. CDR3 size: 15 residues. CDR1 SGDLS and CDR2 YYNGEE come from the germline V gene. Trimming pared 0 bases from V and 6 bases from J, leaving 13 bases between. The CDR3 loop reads CASSVDVRLGQPQHF. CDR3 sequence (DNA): TGTGCCAGCAGCGTAGACGTCAGGCTCGGTCAGCCCCAGCATTTT.

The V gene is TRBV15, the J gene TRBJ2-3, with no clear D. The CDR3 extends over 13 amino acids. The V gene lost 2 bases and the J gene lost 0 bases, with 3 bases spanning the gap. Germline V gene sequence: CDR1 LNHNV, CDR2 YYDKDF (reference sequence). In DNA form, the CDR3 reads TGTGCCACCAGCAGAAGCAGCACAGATACGCAGTATTTT. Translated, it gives CATSRSSTDTQYF.

The CDR3 region is CASSLPTGRWGTDTQYF. The DNA for the CDR3 is TGTGCCAGCAGCCTCCCCACAGGCAGGTGGGGAACAGATACGCAGTATTTT. V usage is TRBV14 and J usage is TRBJ2-3; D might be TRBD1 (5 bases). In germline, CDR1 is SGHDN, CDR2 FVKESK. This CDR3 comprises 17 residues. Trimming stripped 4 bases from V and 3 bases from J, with 20 bases between.

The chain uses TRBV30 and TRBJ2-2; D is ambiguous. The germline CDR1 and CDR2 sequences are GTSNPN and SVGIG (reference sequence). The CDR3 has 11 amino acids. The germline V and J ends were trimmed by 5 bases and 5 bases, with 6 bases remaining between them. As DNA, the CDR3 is TGTGCCTGGCTATTAACCGGGGAGCTGTTTTTT. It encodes CAWLLTGELFF.

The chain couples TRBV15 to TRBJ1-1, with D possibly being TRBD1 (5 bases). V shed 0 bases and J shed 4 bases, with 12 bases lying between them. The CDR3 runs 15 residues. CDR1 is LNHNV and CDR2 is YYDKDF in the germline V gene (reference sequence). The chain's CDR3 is CATSRDFWGVTEAFF. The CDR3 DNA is TGTGCCACCAGCAGAGATTTTTGGGGGGTCACTGAAGCTTTCTTT.

The chain's CDR3 is CASSLTTGYEQYF. In nucleotides, the CDR3 is TGTGCCAGCAGCTTGACAACAGGGTACGAGCAGTACTTC. The J gene is TRBJ2-7, the V gene TRBV5-6; D possibly corresponds to TRBD1 (6 bases). This CDR3 is 13 amino acids long. From germline, CDR1 is SGHDT and CDR2 YYEEEE. With 1 base removed from V and 4 bases from J, the gap between germline ends came to 9 bases.

This CDR3 is CASSVWTGGGTGELFF. CDR3 DNA: TGTGCCAGCAGCGTCTGGACAGGGGGAGGTACCGGGGAGCTGTTTTTT. The chain joins TRBV7-8 to TRBJ2-2; 10 nucleotides match TRBD1. CDR3 length: 16 residues. The junction had 8 bases not matched to a gene; V was cut back by 5 bases and J by 5 bases. Germline V gene sequence: CDR1 SGHVS, CDR2 FQNEAQ.

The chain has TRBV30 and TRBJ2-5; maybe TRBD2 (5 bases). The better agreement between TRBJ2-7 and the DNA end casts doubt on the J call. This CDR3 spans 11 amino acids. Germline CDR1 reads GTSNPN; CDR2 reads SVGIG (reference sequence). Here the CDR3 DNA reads TGTGCCTGGATCGGGGTCTACGAGCAGTACTTC. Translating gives CAWIGVYEQYF.

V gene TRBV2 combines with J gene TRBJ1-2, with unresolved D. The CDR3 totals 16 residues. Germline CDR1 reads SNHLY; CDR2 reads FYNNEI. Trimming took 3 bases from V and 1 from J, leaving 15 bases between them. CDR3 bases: TGTGCCAGCAGTGATATGGGAGGGTTCGATAACTATGGCTACACCTTC. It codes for CASSDMGGFDNYGYTF.

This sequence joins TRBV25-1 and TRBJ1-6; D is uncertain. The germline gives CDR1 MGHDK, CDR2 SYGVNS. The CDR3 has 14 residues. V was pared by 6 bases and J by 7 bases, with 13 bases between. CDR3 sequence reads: CASSHYFPNSPLHF. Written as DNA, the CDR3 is TGTGCCAGCAGCCACTACTTCCCAAATTCACCCCTCCACTTT.

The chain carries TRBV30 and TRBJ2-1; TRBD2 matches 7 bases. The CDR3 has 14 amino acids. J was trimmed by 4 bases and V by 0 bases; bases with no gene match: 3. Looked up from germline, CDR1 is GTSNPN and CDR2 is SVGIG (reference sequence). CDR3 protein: CAWSVQRGYNEQFF. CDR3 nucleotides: TGTGCCTGGAGTGTTCAGCGGGGATACAATGAGCAGTTCTTC.

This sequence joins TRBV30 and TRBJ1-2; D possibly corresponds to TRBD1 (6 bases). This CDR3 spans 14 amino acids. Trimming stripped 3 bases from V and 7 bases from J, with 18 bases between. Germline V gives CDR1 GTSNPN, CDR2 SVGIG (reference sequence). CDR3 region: CAWSPVGGAGGYTF. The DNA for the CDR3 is TGTGCCTGGAGCCCGGTGGGGGGGGCGGGTGGCTACACCTTC.

The CDR3 loop reads CASSPLSLGTGGLFYSKETQYF. The CDR3 DNA sequence: TGTGCCAGCTCACCCCTTAGCCTCGGGACAGGGGGCTTGTTTTACTCAAAAGAGACCCAGTACTTC. The gene calls are TRBV18 and TRBJ2-5; 12 bases fit TRBD1. This CDR3 is built from 22 residues. CDR1 and CDR2 from the germline V gene are KGHSH and LQKENI. V was clipped by 3 bases and J by 3 bases; unmatched bases: 23.

The CDR3 spells CATSRATPGAGVMNTEAFF. The CDR3 coding sequence is TGTGCCACCAGCAGAGCGACCCCTGGCGCAGGGGTAATGAACACTGAAGCTTTCTTT. The chain has TRBV15 and TRBJ1-1; D might be TRBD1 (6 bases). This CDR3 has 19 amino acids. V was clipped by 1 base and J by 0 bases, with 21 bases between them. Germline V gene lookup returns CDR1 LNHNV and CDR2 YYDKDF (reference sequence).

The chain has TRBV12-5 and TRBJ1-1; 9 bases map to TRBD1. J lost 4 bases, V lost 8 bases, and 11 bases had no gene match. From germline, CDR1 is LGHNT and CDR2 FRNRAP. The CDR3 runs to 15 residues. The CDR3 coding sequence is TGTGCTAGTAGTGCAACAGGGGGCTTTGGCACTGAAGCTTTCTTT. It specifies CASSATGGFGTEAFF. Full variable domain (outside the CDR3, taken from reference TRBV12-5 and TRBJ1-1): DARVTQTPRHKVTEMGQEVTMRCQPILGHNTVFWYRQTMMQGLELLAYFRNRAPLDDSGMPKDRFSAEMPDATLATLKIQPSEPRDSAVYFCASSATGGFGTEAFFGQGTRLTVV.

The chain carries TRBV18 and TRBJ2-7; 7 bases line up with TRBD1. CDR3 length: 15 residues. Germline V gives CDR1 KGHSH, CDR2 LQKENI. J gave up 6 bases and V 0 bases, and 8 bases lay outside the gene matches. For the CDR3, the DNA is TGTGCCAGCTCACCACCGAACAGGGGCCTCGCCGAGCAGTACTTC. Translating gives CASSPPNRGLAEQYF.

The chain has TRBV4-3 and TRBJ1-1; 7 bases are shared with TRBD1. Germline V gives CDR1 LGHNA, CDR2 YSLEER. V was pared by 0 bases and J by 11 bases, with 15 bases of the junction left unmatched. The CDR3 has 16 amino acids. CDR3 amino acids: CASSQDTGAGFLEAFF. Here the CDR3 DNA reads TGCGCCAGCAGCCAAGATACAGGGGCTGGGTTCCTGGAGGCTTTCTTT.

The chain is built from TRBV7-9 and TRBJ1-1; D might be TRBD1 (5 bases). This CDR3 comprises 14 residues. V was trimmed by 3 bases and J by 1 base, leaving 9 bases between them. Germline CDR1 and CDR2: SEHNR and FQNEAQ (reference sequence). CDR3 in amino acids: CASSLPGGNTEAFF. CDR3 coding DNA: TGTGCCAGCAGCTTGCCGGGGGGGAACACTGAAGCTTTCTTT.

In DNA form, the CDR3 reads TGTGCCAGCAGCTTCCCTCAGGTGGCGGGGGCGAAAATTTACGAGCAGTACTTC. This translates into CASSFPQVAGAKIYEQYF. The rearrangement uses TRBV11-2 and TRBJ2-7, with D maybe TRBD2 (7 bases). This CDR3 is built from 18 residues. V gave up 3 bases and J gave up 4 bases, with 25 bases separating them. The germline V gene has CDR1 SGHAT and CDR2 FQNNGV.

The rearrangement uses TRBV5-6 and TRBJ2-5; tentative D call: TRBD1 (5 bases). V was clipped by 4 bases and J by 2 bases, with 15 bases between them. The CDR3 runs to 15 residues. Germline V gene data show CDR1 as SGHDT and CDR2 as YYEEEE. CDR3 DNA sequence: TGTGCCAGCAGCCCTGACAGAAGGTATCAAGAGACCCAGTACTTC. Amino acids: CASSPDRRYQETQYF.

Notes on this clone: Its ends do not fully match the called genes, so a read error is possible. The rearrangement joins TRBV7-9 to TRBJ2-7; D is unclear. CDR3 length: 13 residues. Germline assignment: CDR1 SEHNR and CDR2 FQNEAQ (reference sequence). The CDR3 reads CSSSATNSYEQYF. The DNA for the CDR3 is TGTTCCAGCAGCGCCACCAACAGCTACGAGCAGTACTTC.

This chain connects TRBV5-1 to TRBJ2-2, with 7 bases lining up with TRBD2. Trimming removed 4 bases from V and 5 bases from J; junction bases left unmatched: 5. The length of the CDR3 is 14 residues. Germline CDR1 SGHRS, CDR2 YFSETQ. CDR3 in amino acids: CASSNTGGTGELFF. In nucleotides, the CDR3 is TGCGCCAGCAGCAACACGGGGGGTACCGGGGAGCTGTTTTTT.

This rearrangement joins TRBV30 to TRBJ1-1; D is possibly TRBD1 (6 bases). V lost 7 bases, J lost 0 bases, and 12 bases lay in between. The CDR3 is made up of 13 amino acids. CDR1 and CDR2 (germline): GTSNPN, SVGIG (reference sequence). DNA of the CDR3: TGTGCCTACAGGGATGGGCTGAACACTGAAGCTTTCTTT. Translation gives CAYRDGLNTEAFF. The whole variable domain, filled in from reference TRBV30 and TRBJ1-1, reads SQTIHQWPATLVQPVGSPLSLECTVEGTSNPNLYWYRQAAGRGLQLLFYSVGIGQISSEVPQNLSASRPQDRQFILSSKKLLLSDSGFYLCAYRDGLNTEAFFGQGTRLTVV.

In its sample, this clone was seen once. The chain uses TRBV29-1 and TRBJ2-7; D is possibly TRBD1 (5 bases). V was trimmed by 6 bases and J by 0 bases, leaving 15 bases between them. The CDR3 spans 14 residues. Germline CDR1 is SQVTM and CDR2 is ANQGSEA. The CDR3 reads CSVFDSFRSYEQYF. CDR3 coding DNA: TGCAGCGTCTTCGACAGTTTTCGCTCCTACGAGCAGTACTTC.

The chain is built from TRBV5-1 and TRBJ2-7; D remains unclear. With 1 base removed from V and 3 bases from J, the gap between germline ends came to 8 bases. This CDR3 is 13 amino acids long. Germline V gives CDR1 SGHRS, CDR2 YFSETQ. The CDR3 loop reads CASSLPGLYEQYF. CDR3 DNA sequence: TGCGCCAGCAGCTTGCCAGGCCTCTACGAGCAGTACTTC.

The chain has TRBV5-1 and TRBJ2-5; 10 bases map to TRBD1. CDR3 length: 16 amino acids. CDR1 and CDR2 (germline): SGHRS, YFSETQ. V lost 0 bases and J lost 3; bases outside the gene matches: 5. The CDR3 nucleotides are TGCGCCAGCAGCTTGGCCCCCGGGACAGGGGAAGAGACCCAGTACTTC. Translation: CASSLAPGTGEETQYF.

The chain's CDR3 is CAASGGETQYF. The CDR3 DNA is TGTGCAGCTTCGGGGGGGGAGACCCAGTACTTC. The chain combines TRBV19 with TRBJ2-5; 8 nucleotides agree with TRBD2. Germline V lookup: CDR1 LNHDA, CDR2 SQIVND (reference sequence). The CDR3 is 11 amino acids.

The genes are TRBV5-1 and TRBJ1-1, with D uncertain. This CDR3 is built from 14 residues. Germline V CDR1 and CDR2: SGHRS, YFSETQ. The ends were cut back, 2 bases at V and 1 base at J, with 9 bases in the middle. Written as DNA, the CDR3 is TGCGCCAGCAGCTTTTCAGCGAAGAACACTGAAGCTTTCTTT. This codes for CASSFSAKNTEAFF. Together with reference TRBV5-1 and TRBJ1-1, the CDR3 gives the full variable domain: KAGVTQTPRYLIKTRGQQVTLSCSPISGHRSVSWYQQTPGQGLQFLFEYFSETQRNKGNFPGRFSGRQFSNSRSEMNVSTLELGDSALYLCASSFSAKNTEAFFGQGTRLTVV.